These 20 T cell receptor beta chains share one sample of origin, sequenced in a study of identical twins. TCRdb independently ran MiXCR on the 5' RACE reads; one entry per CDR3 protein. The data hold around 280,000 distinct CDR3 sequences, with more than 6.5% observed a single time. These same records also appear under a second study, on yellow fever vaccine responses in identical twins.

Sequenced sample: memory (CD45RO+) T cells sorted from blood. The receptors were gathered from a woman between 18 and 29 years old in good health.

The chain has TRBV29-1 and TRBJ2-1, with 13 bases fitting TRBD2. Germline values: CDR1 SQVTM, CDR2 ANQGSEA. Unmatched junction bases numbered 8, after V lost 0 bases and J lost 9 bases. This CDR3 region has 16 residues. The CDR3 coding sequence is TGCAGCGTTGAAGAACCGACTAGCGGGGGGAACGGTGAGCAGTTCTTC. It encodes CSVEEPTSGGNGEQFF.

This clonotype was seen ten or more times. The V call is TRBV7-9, the J call TRBJ1-2, with 7 bases identical to TRBD1. Germline loops: CDR1 SEHNR, CDR2 FQNEAQ (reference sequence). This CDR3 has 16 residues. V gave up 0 bases and J gave up 1 base; unmatched junction bases: 5. The CDR3 DNA is TGTGCCAGCAGCTTAGCGTCGACAGGGCATAACTATGGCTACACCTTC. This codes for CASSLASTGHNYGYTF.

As to this clonotype: One junction end does not reproduce the germline sequence, and a read error may be involved. This chain joins TRBV20-1 and TRBJ1-2; perhaps TRBD1 as D (6 bases). From germline, CDR1 is DFQATT and CDR2 SNEGSKA (reference sequence). The CDR3 runs to 13 residues. Here the CDR3 DNA reads TGCAGTGCTGGAGAAACAGGGTTTGGTGGCTACACCTTC. Protein: CSAGETGFGGYTF.

The sample holds many counts of this clonotype. This rearrangement joins TRBV6-2 or TRBV6-3 to TRBJ2-7, with no clear D. The V end lost 4 bases, the J end lost 2 bases, and 3 bases lay between the germline ends. The CDR3 runs 11 residues. Germline lookup yields CDR1 MNHEY and CDR2 SVGEGT. CDR3 in amino acids: CASSLTYEQYF. In DNA, the CDR3 is TGTGCCAGCAGTTTAACCTACGAGCAGTACTTC.

This clonotype was detected many times. The gene calls are TRBV12-3 or TRBV12-4 and TRBJ1-2, with D perhaps TRBD1 (5 bases). Trimming removed 5 bases at V and 4 bases at J, with 14 bases between. This CDR3 has 14 amino acids. Here the CDR3 reads CASSPGLQGYGYTF. The CDR3 nucleotides read TGTGCCAGCAGTCCAGGACTGCAGGGCTATGGCTACACCTTC.

This clonotype appeared many times. CDR3 sequence reads: CSVGTELSNYGYTF. CDR3 DNA sequence: TGCAGCGTGGGGACGGAACTATCGAACTATGGCTACACCTTC. V usage is TRBV29-1 and J usage is TRBJ1-2; the D gene is possibly TRBD1 (5 bases). The CDR3 consists of 14 residues. The V and J ends lost 6 bases and 2 bases respectively, with 16 bases between them. The V gene's germline CDR1 is SQVTM and CDR2 ANQGSEA.

This clonotype was detected only a few times. The gene calls are TRBV24-1 and TRBJ2-7, with 8 nucleotides matching TRBD1. The V gene's germline CDR1 is KGHDR and CDR2 SFDVKD. The ends lost 4 bases at V and 5 bases at J; junction bases unmatched: 3. CDR3 length equals 13 residues. CDR3: CATSESDRDEQYF. CDR3 in DNA: TGTGCCACCAGTGAGTCGGACAGGGACGAGCAGTACTTC.

Many counts were recorded for this clonotype. The chain couples TRBV6-1 to TRBJ1-1; tentative D call: TRBD1 (5 bases). The CDR3 covers 15 residues. Looked up from germline, CDR1 is MNHNS and CDR2 is SASEGT. The V end lost 4 bases, the J end lost 7 bases, and 19 bases lay between the germline ends. The CDR3 region is CASSVTQGTIGEAFF. The CDR3, as DNA: TGTGCCAGCAGTGTCACTCAGGGTACAATTGGTGAAGCTTTCTTT.

This clonotype was seen many times. The rearrangement uses TRBV27 and TRBJ2-1, with 12 bases identical to TRBD2. J lost 9 bases, V lost 7 bases, and 13 bases had no gene match. This CDR3 comprises 16 residues. Looked up from germline, CDR1 is MNHEY and CDR2 is SMNVEV (reference sequence). CDR3 region: CASTIQSTSGSGEQFF. The CDR3 bases are TGTGCCAGCACCATCCAATCGACTAGCGGGAGTGGTGAGCAGTTCTTC.

The chain has TRBV6-1 and TRBJ1-1; 8 bases fit TRBD1. V dropped 3 bases and J dropped 0; count of bases not matched to a gene: 6. Germline CDR1 is MNHNS and CDR2 is SASEGT. CDR3 size: 16 residues. CDR3 residues: CASSETGAGMNTEAFF. Here the CDR3 DNA reads TGTGCCAGCAGTGAGACAGGGGCGGGGATGAACACTGAAGCTTTCTTT.

The J gene is TRBJ2-7, the V gene TRBV5-1; 7 positions agree with TRBD2. The V gene end was trimmed by 0 bases and the J gene end by 2 bases; junction bases not matched to a gene: 5. Germline V lookup: CDR1 SGHRS, CDR2 YFSETQ. There are 15 residues in the CDR3. CDR3 DNA: TGCGCCAGCAGCTTGGGGGTAGCGGGTACCTACGAGCAGTACTTC. This sequence encodes CASSLGVAGTYEQYF.

To note about this clonotype: Since a much larger clone is just one base distant, this may be a read error. V is TRBV5-1 and J is TRBJ2-3, with unresolved D. CDR3 length: 13 amino acids. The germline gives CDR1 SGHRS, CDR2 YFSETQ. The CDR3 is CASREWSTDTRYF. CDR3 in DNA: TGCGCCAGCAGGGAGTGGAGCACAGATACGCGGTATTTT.

This clonotype was recorded a few times. The chain joins TRBV5-6 to TRBJ2-5; D call uncertain. CDR1 and CDR2 (germline): SGHDT, YYEEEE. Trimming pared 4 bases from V and 5 bases from J, leaving 24 bases between. The CDR3 is 17 amino acids. The CDR3 is CASSKEVVGYVGETQYF. CDR3 nucleotides: TGTGCCAGCAGCAAAGAGGTCGTAGGATACGTTGGCGAGACCCAGTACTTC. The complete variable domain, with remaining parts taken from reference TRBV5-6 and TRBJ2-5, reads DAGVTQSPTHLIKTRGQQVTLRCSPKSGHDTVSWYQQALGQGPQFIFQYYEEEERQRGNFPDRFSGHQFPNYSSELNVNALLLGDSALYLCASSKEVVGYVGETQYFGPGTRLLVL.

This clonotype was counted at least ten times. The chain has TRBV3-1 and TRBJ2-1; D call uncertain. The CDR3 is 16 amino acids. Germline V gives CDR1 LGHDT, CDR2 YNNKEL (reference sequence). Trimming took off 1 base at V and 0 bases at J, with 10 bases between the two ends. The CDR3: CASSQGILSSYNEQFF. CDR3 nucleotides: TGTGCCAGCAGCCAAGGGATCCTGAGCTCCTACAATGAGCAGTTCTTC.

This clonotype was observed many times. The rearrangement links TRBV5-5 to TRBJ1-1; TRBD1 might be the D (6 bases). The CDR3 is 14 residues long. The ends were cut back, 2 bases at V and 0 bases at J, with 8 bases in the middle. The germline V gene has CDR1 SGHKS and CDR2 YYEKEE (reference sequence). The CDR3 bases are TGTGCCAGCAGCTTCGGACAGATGAACACTGAAGCTTTCTTT. Amino acid sequence: CASSFGQMNTEAFF.

The chain couples TRBV5-1 to TRBJ1-1; 7 bases line up with TRBD1. The CDR3 loop spans 16 amino acids. CDR1 and CDR2 from the germline V gene are SGHRS and YFSETQ. After removal of 4 bases from V and 0 bases from J, the junction contained 9 bases not matched to a gene. In nucleotides, the CDR3 is TGCGCCAGCAGCCTCGGGACAGCAACTTTGAACACTGAAGCTTTCTTT. This translates into CASSLGTATLNTEAFF.

V is TRBV4-2 and J is TRBJ2-1; tentative D call: TRBD2 (6 bases). The germline V gene encodes CDR1 LGHNA and CDR2 YNFKEQ. Trimming removed 0 bases at V and 2 bases at J, with 14 bases between. This CDR3 has 17 amino acids. CDR3 in amino acids: CASSQDWGGVAYNEQFF. The CDR3 bases are TGTGCCAGCAGCCAAGATTGGGGCGGGGTCGCCTACAATGAGCAGTTCTTC.

The V and J genes are TRBV19 and TRBJ2-7, with TRBD2 as a possible D gene (6 bases). CDR1 LNHDA and CDR2 SQIVND come from the germline V gene (reference sequence). The ends were cut back, 6 bases at V and 3 bases at J, with 18 bases in the middle. The CDR3 consists of 15 residues. CDR3 sequence reads: CASSPPGTSNYEQYF. CDR3 in DNA: TGTGCCAGTAGCCCACCCGGGACTTCGAACTACGAGCAGTACTTC. Together with reference TRBV19 and TRBJ2-7, the CDR3 gives the full variable domain: DGGITQSPKYLFRKEGQNVTLSCEQNLNHDAMYWYRQDPGQGLRLIYYSQIVNDFQKGDIAEGYSVSREKKESFPLTVTSAQKNPTAFYLCASSPPGTSNYEQYFGPGTRLTVT.

This clonotype was counted a few times. The chain uses TRBV20-1 and TRBJ1-4; TRBD1 matches at 7 bases. V lost 5 bases to trimming and J lost 6 bases; unmatched junction nucleotides: 9. This CDR3 has 14 amino acids. CDR1 is DFQATT and CDR2 is SNEGSKA in the germline V gene (reference sequence). CDR3 in amino acids: CSAVTITGDEKLFF. For the CDR3, the DNA is TGCAGTGCTGTCACCATCACAGGGGATGAAAAACTGTTTTTT.

The sample holds many counts of this clonotype. The V gene is TRBV5-1, the J gene TRBJ2-7; 9 positions match TRBD1. This CDR3 spans 15 amino acids. The germline gives CDR1 SGHRS, CDR2 YFSETQ. Trimming cost V 5 bases and J 1 base; bases outside gene matches: 7. The CDR3 DNA is TGCGCCAGCAGGGTGGGACAGGGATCATCCTACGAGCAGTACTTC. The encoded protein is CASRVGQGSSYEQYF. The full variable domain, with the rest looked up from reference TRBV5-1 and TRBJ2-7, is KAGVTQTPRYLIKTRGQQVTLSCSPISGHRSVSWYQQTPGQGLQFLFEYFSETQRNKGNFPGRFSGRQFSNSRSEMNVSTLELGDSALYLCASRVGQGSSYEQYFGPGTRLTVT.